The clone carrying this T cell receptor (beta chain) showed up many times. As yet, its antigen is unknown. This entry comes from a study of Graves' ophthalmopathy and Graves' hyperthyroidism. For the study at large: Ahead of any treatment, peripheral blood was obtained at the initial diagnosis.

Per germline, CDR1 SGHTS and CDR2 YDEGEE. CDR3 length: 15 residues. V was clipped by 5 bases and J by 0 bases, with 12 bases between them. Researchers took RNA transcripts and amplified TCR beta CDR3 regions from them. After a first-round RT-PCR with HTBI primers, a second-round multiplex PCR was run. TCRdb fed the multiplex PCR reads into MiXCR, producing one record per CDR3 protein. In the table there are 660,000 or so distinct CDR3 sequences, over 40% of which are singletons. Regarding the study as a whole: A majority of expanded thyroid clonotypes exceeding 0.001 frequency were likewise present in blood. Distinction of ophthalmopathy from stable hyperthyroidism by a 13-signature model reached 85% to 90% sensitivity and 75% to 84% specificity.

This sequence joins TRBV5-8 and TRBJ1-5, with D uncertain. Material for sequencing was peripheral blood. This TCR was recovered from an adult man with Graves' ophthalmopathy. The CDR3 is CASSSGDYSNQPQHF. CDR3 coding DNA: TGTGCCAGCAGTTCCGGGGATTATAGCAATCAGCCCCAGCATTTT.